These 21 T cell receptor beta chains originate from one sample sequenced in a study of cytomegalovirus exposure and HLA in healthy donors. The PCR ran on 60 Vbeta and 13 Jbeta primers. Measured with immunoSEQ multiplex PCR; TCRdb has only the in-frame clones, and not every one. Its listing shows roughly 62,000 clones. Sequenced sample: PBMCs. These TCRs come from a young woman in good health and CMV-seronegative.

The chain links TRBV7-8 to TRBJ1-5; the D gene is possibly TRBD1 (5 bases). V dropped 6 bases and J dropped 4 bases, with 10 bases sitting between them. The CDR3 is 13 amino acids. The germline CDR1 and CDR2 sequences are SGHVS and FQNEAQ. Here the CDR3 DNA reads TGTGCCAGCAGGCAGGGCCTGAATCAGCCCCAGCATTTT. Translation: CASRQGLNQPQHF.

V is TRBV4-1 and J is TRBJ1-2; no definite D call. CDR1 and CDR2 from the germline V gene are MGHRA and YSYEKL. The V end lost 0 bases, the J end lost 6 bases, and 14 bases lay between the germline ends. This CDR3 contains 15 residues. Here the CDR3 DNA reads TGCGCCAGCAGCCAAGATATGGGAGAGTTCGATGGCTACACCTTC. This gives the protein CASSQDMGEFDGYTF.

The chain joins TRBV4-2 to TRBJ2-7, with a tentative D call TRBD1 (6 bases). Germline lookup yields CDR1 LGHNA and CDR2 YNFKEQ. The CDR3 covers 15 residues. V shed 8 bases and J shed 3 bases, with 20 bases lying between them. CDR3 protein: CASQVGHQGFYEQYF. The CDR3 region has the DNA TGTGCCAGCCAAGTCGGTCATCAGGGGTTCTACGAGCAGTACTTC.

This chain links TRBV28 with TRBJ2-7; TRBD2 might be the D (5 bases). This CDR3 has 14 residues. V was shortened by 2 bases and J by 3 bases, with 11 bases between the two germline ends. Germline V gene sequence: CDR1 MDHEN, CDR2 SYDVKM. The CDR3 here is CASSLGSANYEQYF. DNA of the CDR3: TGTGCCAGCAGTTTAGGTAGCGCAAACTACGAGCAGTACTTC.

The CDR3 nucleotides are TGTGCCAGCAGCATCCTAGCGGGATACGATATCGGGGAGCTGTTTTTT. Translated, it gives CASSILAGYDIGELFF. The chain employs TRBV11-1 and TRBJ2-2; TRBD2 aligns across 9 bases. Per the germline V gene, CDR1 is SGHAT and CDR2 is FQDESV (reference sequence). The CDR3 runs to 16 residues. The junction had 11 bases not matched to a gene; V was cut back by 5 bases and J by 7 bases.

The CDR3 DNA is TGTGCCAGCTCACCACCCGGACAGGGACAATATGGCTACACCTTC. Its translation is CASSPPGQGQYGYTF. The chain is built from TRBV18 and TRBJ1-2, with 8 bases matching TRBD1. J gave up 5 bases and V 0 bases, and 5 bases lay outside the gene matches. CDR3 length equals 15 residues. The V gene's germline CDR1 is KGHSH and CDR2 LQKENI.

DNA for the CDR3: TGTGCCAGCAGCTTGCGGGGGGGAGAGACCCAGTACTTC. Protein product: CASSLRGGETQYF. The rearrangement uses TRBV5-5 and TRBJ2-5, with 8 bases lining up with TRBD2. The V gene's germline CDR1 is SGHKS and CDR2 YYEKEE (reference sequence). The length of the CDR3 is 13 residues. V shed 1 base and J 4 bases; nucleotides not matched to a gene: 0.

The chain carries TRBV10-3 and TRBJ1-5, with D possibly TRBD1 on 5 matching bases. CDR1 ENHRY and CDR2 SYGVKD come from the germline V gene. The CDR3 runs to 13 residues. The V end was cut by 10 bases, the J end by 3 bases, with 13 bases between. CDR3 DNA: TGTGCCACCGGGGGACGAGACAATCAGCCCCAGCATTTT. It encodes CATGGRDNQPQHF.

The chain joins TRBV18 to TRBJ1-5, with D tentatively TRBD1 (6 bases). Germline-derived CDR1 and CDR2 are KGHSH and LQKENI. Trimming removed 8 bases at V and 4 bases at J, with 12 bases between. The CDR3 spans 13 residues. CDR3 DNA sequence: TGTGCCAGCCAAGGACAGATGAATCAGCCCCAGCATTTT. This translates into CASQGQMNQPQHF.

V gene TRBV28 combines with J gene TRBJ1-1; 8 bases line up with TRBD1. The CDR3 covers 15 residues. Unmatched junction bases numbered 12, after V lost 6 bases and J lost 6 bases. Per the germline V gene, CDR1 is MDHEN and CDR2 is SYDVKM. CDR3 amino acids: CASSYRGTDPAEAFF. In DNA, the CDR3 is TGTGCCAGCAGCTACAGGGGGACCGATCCCGCTGAAGCTTTCTTT.

The rearrangement uses TRBV7-8 and TRBJ1-6, with D perhaps TRBD1 (6 bases). The germline CDR1 and CDR2 sequences are SGHVS and FQNEAQ. The CDR3 totals 15 residues. Trimming left V 5 bases short and J 8 bases short, with 16 bases between. CDR3 region: CASSRPAGADSPLHF. CDR3 sequence (DNA): TGTGCCAGCAGCCGCCCAGCAGGGGCGGATTCACCCCTCCACTTT.

V gene TRBV19 combines with J gene TRBJ1-2, with D uncertain. This CDR3 has 15 residues. Trimming shortened V by 5 bases and J by 6 bases, and 19 bases separated the two germline ends. CDR1 LNHDA and CDR2 SQIVND come from the germline V gene (reference sequence). The CDR3 nucleotides read TGTGCCAGTAGTCCTATTGCAGGCGTGTATAATGGCTACACCTTC. Encoded protein: CASSPIAGVYNGYTF.

The chain carries TRBV6-6 and TRBJ2-7; a possible D gene is TRBD1 (5 bases). Trimming removed 2 bases from V and 3 bases from J, with 14 bases in between. This CDR3 has 15 residues. In germline, CDR1 is MNHNY, CDR2 SVGAGI (reference sequence). The CDR3 bases are TGTGCCAGCAGTTACGGTCAGGGAAGTAACTACGAGCAGTACTTC. Its protein product is CASSYGQGSNYEQYF.

This rearrangement joins TRBV7-7 to TRBJ2-6; 10 nucleotides line up with TRBD1. Germline V gene data show CDR1 as SSHAT and CDR2 as FNYEAQ (reference sequence). V lost 5 bases, J lost 0 bases, and 4 bases stayed unmatched. The CDR3 contains 17 residues. DNA for the CDR3: TGTGCCAGCAGCGCAGGACAGGGGGTCTCTGGGGCCAACGTCCTGACTTTC. It yields the protein CASSAGQGVSGANVLTF.

This chain uses TRBV18 with TRBJ1-2, with no clear D. The CDR3 spans 13 residues. Germline CDR1 KGHSH, CDR2 LQKENI. V lost 3 bases and J lost 8, with 13 bases in between. As DNA, the CDR3 is TGTGCCAGCTCACCGACGACGGCGGGAGGCTACACCTTC. It encodes CASSPTTAGGYTF. Based on the CDR3 plus reference TRBV18 and TRBJ1-2, the full variable domain is NAGVMQNPRHLVRRRGQEARLRCSPMKGHSHVYWYRQLPEEGLKFMVYLQKENIIDESGMPKERFSAEFPKEGPSILRIQQVVRGDSAAYFCASSPTTAGGYTFGSGTRLTVV.

This chain uses TRBV7-9 with TRBJ2-7, with D unclear. The CDR3 length is 13 residues. V shed 5 bases and J shed 4 bases, with 12 bases lying between them. From germline, CDR1 is SEHNR and CDR2 FQNEAQ (reference sequence). The CDR3 here is CASSPDQEYEQYF. The CDR3 DNA is TGTGCCAGCAGCCCAGACCAGGAATACGAGCAGTACTTC.

The rearrangement joins TRBV7-8 to TRBJ1-2, with TRBD1 matching over 7 bases. The CDR3 is 14 amino acids. J gave up 4 bases and V 5 bases, and 7 bases lay outside the gene matches. Per germline, CDR1 SGHVS and CDR2 FQNEAQ. The CDR3 reads CASSPQGQLYGYTF. In DNA, the CDR3 is TGTGCCAGCAGCCCACAGGGACAGCTCTATGGCTACACCTTC.

CDR3 sequence: CSVQEANQPQHF. DNA of the CDR3: TGCAGCGTCCAAGAGGCTAATCAGCCCCAGCATTTT. The chain links TRBV29-1 to TRBJ1-5; D ambiguous. The length of the CDR3 is 12 residues. Trimming cost V 6 bases and J 4 bases, with 10 bases left between them. From germline, CDR1 is SQVTM and CDR2 ANQGSEA.

The V gene is TRBV11-2, the J gene TRBJ1-6, with a weak D call TRBD1 (6 bases). V was shortened by 0 bases and J by 9 bases, with 12 bases between the two germline ends. Germline lookup yields CDR1 SGHAT and CDR2 FQNNGV. The CDR3 loop spans 15 amino acids. CDR3 nucleotide sequence: TGTGCCAGCAGCTTAGAAGAGGGGGAGGGTTCACCCCTCCACTTT. Translation: CASSLEEGEGSPLHF.

The chain employs TRBV18 and TRBJ1-2; D perhaps matches TRBD1 (6 bases). CDR1 is KGHSH and CDR2 is LQKENI in the germline V gene. CDR3 size: 17 residues. V lost 3 bases to trimming and J lost 8 bases, with 25 bases between them. CDR3 DNA: TGTGCCAGCTCACCGGACACAGGGAGTAACTCACCATGGGGCTACACCTTC. This gives the protein CASSPDTGSNSPWGYTF. Supplemented by reference TRBV18 and TRBJ1-2, the full variable domain reads NAGVMQNPRHLVRRRGQEARLRCSPMKGHSHVYWYRQLPEEGLKFMVYLQKENIIDESGMPKERFSAEFPKEGPSILRIQQVVRGDSAAYFCASSPDTGSNSPWGYTFGSGTRLTVV.

Written as DNA, the CDR3 is TGTGCCAGCAGGTCCGGGACAGGGGCCAACGTCCTGACTTTC. Protein product: CASRSGTGANVLTF. The gene calls are TRBV6-5 and TRBJ2-6; TRBD1 might be the D (6 bases). Trimming stripped 6 bases from V and 4 bases from J, with 10 bases between. Germline V gene lookup returns CDR1 MNHEY and CDR2 SVGAGI. This CDR3 region has 14 residues.